This T cell receptor (beta chain) was found in a study of blood T cell repertoires in COVID-19. Study at large: In each case, the material was cDNA or gDNA derived from T cells, B-cell-depleted T cells, or PBMCs.

Repertoires were generated with immunoSEQ multiplex PCR, while TCRdb's copy carries only in-frame clones and drops some. The repertoire includes about 350,000 clones, around 90% of them detected once, and 3% to 4% sits in the top ten. A single count supports this clone. The sequenced sample was peripheral blood. The clonotype originates from a woman aged 55-69 years with COVID-19, enrolled during active disease.

The CDR3 region has the DNA TGTGCCAGCAGCTTGGGACCCGGGGTCTATGGCTACACCTTC. Protein sequence: CASSLGPGVYGYTF. This rearrangement joins TRBV5-6 to TRBJ1-2; D not certain. V was cut by 0 bases and J by 4 bases, with 10 bases left in between. CDR3 length: 14 residues. CDR1 is SGHDT and CDR2 is YYEEEE in the germline V gene.